This T cell receptor beta chain was obtained from a study of cytomegalovirus exposure and HLA in healthy donors. Across the whole study: Unique TCRs numbering about 87 million, obtained from HLA-typed donors, made up an early data release. For the roughly 390 genotyped donors, about 79% fell within the Caucasian-associated ancestry cluster.

Both 60 Vbeta primers and 13 Jbeta primers went into the PCR. Sequencing was performed with immunoSEQ multiplex PCR; in TCRdb, only in-frame clones are kept and a portion is missing. This sample's clone table lists about 130,000 clones. The germline V gene encodes CDR1 SGHDT and CDR2 YYEEEE. This CDR3 spans 17 amino acids. Trimming shortened V by 4 bases and J by 6 bases, and 20 bases separated the two germline ends. These donors counted as nominally healthy when sampled, but unrecorded immune exposures were likely. This chain links TRBV5-6 with TRBJ1-6; D remains ambiguous. Input material: PBMCs. This clonotype originated in a middle-aged man in good health and CMV-seronegative. CDR3 region: CASSTLPTFGSNSPLHF. The DNA of the CDR3 is TGTGCCAGCAGCACCCTGCCAACCTTTGGCTCTAATTCACCCCTCCACTTT.